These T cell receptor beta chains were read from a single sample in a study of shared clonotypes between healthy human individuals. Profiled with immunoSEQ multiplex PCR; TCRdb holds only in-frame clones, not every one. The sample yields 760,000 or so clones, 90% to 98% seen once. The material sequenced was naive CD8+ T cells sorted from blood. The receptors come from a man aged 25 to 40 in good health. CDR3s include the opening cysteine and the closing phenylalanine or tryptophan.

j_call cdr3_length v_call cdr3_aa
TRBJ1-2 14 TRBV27 CASSLSPAIYGYTF
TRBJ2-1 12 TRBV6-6 CASSLPGNEQFF
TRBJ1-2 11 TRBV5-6 CASSGTGFSTF
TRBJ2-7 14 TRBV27 CASSFVRGSYEQYF
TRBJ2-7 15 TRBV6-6 CASSYSHGFSYEQYF
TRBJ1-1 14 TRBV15 CATSRVGRNTEAFF
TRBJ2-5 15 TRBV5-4 CASSQKNEPTETQYF
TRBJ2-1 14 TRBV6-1 CASKGQGAYNEQFF
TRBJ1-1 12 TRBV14 CASSQDFSEAFF
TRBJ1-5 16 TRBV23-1 CASSHYGQESNQPQHF
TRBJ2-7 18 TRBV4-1 CASSQVASLGDLSYEQYF